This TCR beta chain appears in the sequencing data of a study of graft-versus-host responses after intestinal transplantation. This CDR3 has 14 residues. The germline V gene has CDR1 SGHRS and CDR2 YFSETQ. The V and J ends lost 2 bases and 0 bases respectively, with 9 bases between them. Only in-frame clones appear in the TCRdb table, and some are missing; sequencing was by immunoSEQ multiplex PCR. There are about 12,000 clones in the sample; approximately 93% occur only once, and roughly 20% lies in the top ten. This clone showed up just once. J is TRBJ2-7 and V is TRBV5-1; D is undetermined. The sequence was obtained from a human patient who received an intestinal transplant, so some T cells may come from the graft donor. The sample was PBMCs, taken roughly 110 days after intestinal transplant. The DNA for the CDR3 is TGCGCCAGCAGCTTAGGTTTGGGCTCCTACGAGCAGTACTTC. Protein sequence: CASSLGLGSYEQYF.